Following are 22 T cell receptor beta chains from one sample sequenced in a study of shared clonotypes between healthy human individuals. Here immunoSEQ multiplex PCR was the method, and the copy in TCRdb shows in-frame clones only, minus some. The data hold about 1 million clones, with about 70% observed a single time. Sequenced input: memory CD4+ T cells sorted from blood. Subset given: CD45RA-negative fraction. All receptors derive from a man aged 18 to 30 in good health.

This clone showed up just once. The V call is TRBV6-5, the J call TRBJ2-2; tentative D call: TRBD1 (6 bases). CDR3 length equals 14 residues. CDR1 is MNHEY and CDR2 is SVGAGI in the germline V gene. V shed 9 bases and J shed 1 base, with 12 bases lying between them. CDR3 nucleotide sequence: TGTGCCAGTTCGGGACACCTGAACACCGGGGAGCTGTTTTTT. It codes for CASSGHLNTGELFF.

This chain uses TRBV5-1 with TRBJ2-2; the match to TRBD2 covers 7 bases. Unmatched junction bases numbered 12, after V lost 7 bases and J lost 6 bases. Germline loops: CDR1 SGHRS, CDR2 YFSETQ. The CDR3 has 15 residues. The CDR3 DNA is TGCGCCAGCCGGGGGGAAAGCGGGATGGCCGGGGAGCTGTTTTTT. Amino acids: CASRGESGMAGELFF.

Of note for this clone: The same CDR3 is also encoded by other DNA sequences in this sample. The chain couples TRBV5-1 to TRBJ2-7; 8 nucleotides align to TRBD1. The junction had 10 bases not matched to a gene; V was cut back by 4 bases and J by 4 bases. Germline V gene sequence: CDR1 SGHRS, CDR2 YFSETQ. The CDR3 runs to 15 residues. This chain's CDR3 is CASSPPGQGAYEQYF. The CDR3 DNA follows: TGCGCCAGCAGCCCCCCAGGGCAGGGGGCTTACGAGCAGTACTTC.

V gene TRBV25-1 combines with J gene TRBJ2-5; 7 bases map to TRBD1. The DNA end is a closer match to TRBJ2-7, so the J assignment may be wrong. CDR3 length: 13 residues. From germline, CDR1 is MGHDK and CDR2 SYGVNS. The CDR3 nucleotides are TGTGCCAGCAGTGGGGACAGCATCCTCGAGCAGTACTTC. Protein sequence: CASSGDSILEQYF.

The V gene is TRBV5-4, the J gene TRBJ2-7; 7 nucleotides line up with TRBD1. The ends lost 1 base at V and 2 bases at J; junction bases unmatched: 3. The V gene's germline CDR1 is SGHNT and CDR2 YYREEE (reference sequence). The CDR3 runs to 14 residues. Here the CDR3 DNA reads TGTGCCAGCAGCTTGCAGGGGGTGACCTACGAGCAGTACTTC. It encodes CASSLQGVTYEQYF. Supplemented by reference TRBV5-4 and TRBJ2-7, the full variable domain reads ETGVTQSPTHLIKTRGQQVTLRCSSQSGHNTVSWYQQALGQGPQFIFQYYREEENGRGNFPPRFSGLQFPNYSSELNVNALELDDSALYLCASSLQGVTYEQYFGPGTRLTVT.

The chain employs TRBV5-4 and TRBJ1-2; possible D gene TRBD1, 5 bases. The CDR3 spans 16 residues. The germline V and J ends were trimmed by 0 bases and 8 bases, with 20 bases remaining between them. The germline CDR1 and CDR2 sequences are SGHNT and YYREEE (reference sequence). The CDR3 DNA reads as TGTGCCAGCAGCTTGGTGGGGGGATCGCAGGCGGGCGGCTACACCTTC. The encoded protein is CASSLVGGSQAGGYTF.

J is TRBJ1-6 and V is TRBV25-1; the D is unclear. V dropped 9 bases and J dropped 4 bases, with 7 bases sitting between them. The CDR3 spans 12 residues. The germline CDR1 and CDR2 sequences are MGHDK and SYGVNS. In DNA, the CDR3 is TGTGCCAGTACAGAGTATAATTCACCCCTCCACTTT. Translated, it gives CASTEYNSPLHF.

The CDR3 region is CASSATSREENEQFF. CDR3 in DNA: TGCGCCAGCAGCGCTACTAGCCGCGAGGAGAATGAGCAGTTCTTC. The chain combines TRBV5-1 with TRBJ2-1, with a weak D call TRBD2 (6 bases). Between the trimmed V and J ends, which lost 4 bases and 7 bases, there was a span of 18 bases. Germline lookup yields CDR1 SGHRS and CDR2 YFSETQ. The CDR3 has 15 residues.

This clone was counted once. The CDR3 DNA is TGTGCCAGCAGCACCTCTTCCGGGACAGGGTTTGCAACTAATGAAAAACTGTTTTTT. Its translation: CASSTSSGTGFATNEKLFF. The V and J genes are TRBV28 and TRBJ1-4; 9 nucleotides align to TRBD1. The CDR3 is 19 amino acids. The junction had 14 bases not matched to a gene; V was cut back by 6 bases and J by 0 bases. Germline loops: CDR1 MDHEN, CDR2 SYDVKM.

V usage is TRBV28 and J usage is TRBJ1-2; tentative D call: TRBD1 (5 bases). The CDR3 loop spans 12 amino acids. In germline, CDR1 is MDHEN, CDR2 SYDVKM. V was cut by 4 bases and J by 7 bases, with 10 bases left in between. CDR3 loop: CASSWGSRGYTF. CDR3 nucleotides: TGTGCCAGCAGTTGGGGCTCCCGTGGCTACACCTTC.

This clone was seen once. This chain connects TRBV12-5 to TRBJ2-1, with D possibly being TRBD1 or TRBD2 (5 bases each). V lost 2 bases, J lost 8 bases, and 13 bases lay in between. The CDR3 extends over 14 amino acids. Germline CDR1 is LGHNT and CDR2 is FRNRAP. The CDR3 nucleotides read TGTGCTAGTGGTTTGTTTGGGGGTAACGATGAGCAGTTCTTC. Its translation: CASGLFGGNDEQFF.

The genes are TRBV15 and TRBJ1-1, with TRBD1 identical over 8 bases. The CDR3 contains 13 residues. With 4 bases clipped from V and 12 bases from J, the junction kept 10 bases outside the gene matches. Germline assignment: CDR1 LNHNV and CDR2 YYDKDF (reference sequence). As DNA, the CDR3 is TGTGCCACCAGCACCGATATTCGGACAGGGACTTTCTTT. It encodes CATSTDIRTGTFF.

The gene calls are TRBV5-1 and TRBJ2-2, with 11 bases that match TRBD2. Germline assignment: CDR1 SGHRS and CDR2 YFSETQ. V trimming: 4 bases; J trimming: 1 base; junction bases outside the gene matches: 3. This CDR3 comprises 16 residues. Here the CDR3 reads CASSGGTSGNTGELFF. Written as DNA, the CDR3 is TGCGCCAGCAGCGGCGGGACTAGCGGGAACACCGGGGAGCTGTTTTTT.

The chain joins TRBV5-6 to TRBJ2-1, with 8 bases matching TRBD2. CDR1 SGHDT and CDR2 YYEEEE come from the germline V gene. This CDR3 comprises 15 residues. V was pared by 4 bases and J by 1 base, with 4 bases of the junction left unmatched. CDR3 in DNA: TGTGCCAGCAGCCGGGAGGGACCTTCCTACAATGAGCAGTTCTTC. As protein: CASSREGPSYNEQFF.

This CDR3 reads CASSLAWGTDTQYF. The CDR3 DNA sequence: TGCGCCAGCAGCCTAGCGTGGGGTACAGATACGCAGTATTTT. The rearrangement uses TRBV5-1 and TRBJ2-3; maybe TRBD2 (6 bases). Trimming removed 4 bases at V and 3 bases at J, with 12 bases between. The CDR3 has 14 amino acids. Germline-derived CDR1 and CDR2 are SGHRS and YFSETQ.

The chain couples TRBV10-3 to TRBJ2-7; 11 bases align to TRBD2. Germline V CDR1 and CDR2: ENHRY, SYGVKD. The CDR3 has 15 residues. After removal of 5 bases from V and 4 bases from J, the junction contained 7 bases not matched to a gene. The CDR3 DNA follows: TGTGCCATCAGTCACCCGGGACTAGCGGAGTACGAGCAGTACTTC. This sequence encodes CAISHPGLAEYEQYF.

This sequence joins TRBV30 and TRBJ1-4; 9 bases line up with TRBD1. CDR3 size: 17 residues. Unmatched junction bases numbered 15, after V lost 4 bases and J lost 6 bases. The V gene's germline CDR1 is GTSNPN and CDR2 SVGIG (reference sequence). CDR3 residues: CAWKNSRLRDRDEKLFF. The CDR3 DNA sequence: TGTGCCTGGAAAAATTCGAGACTCAGGGACAGGGATGAAAAACTGTTTTTT.

This chain uses TRBV25-1 with TRBJ1-6; TRBD1 might be the D (5 bases). The germline CDR1 and CDR2 sequences are MGHDK and SYGVNS. This CDR3 comprises 15 residues. V was pared by 2 bases and J by 7 bases, with 12 bases between. The DNA for the CDR3 is TGTGCCAGCAGTGAAAGGGGTCCCCAAAATTCACCCCTCCACTTT. Encoded protein: CASSERGPQNSPLHF. The whole variable domain, remainder taken from reference TRBV25-1 and TRBJ1-6, is EADIYQTPRYLVIGTGKKITLECSQTMGHDKMYWYQQDPGMELHLIHYSYGVNSTEKGDLSSESTVSRIRTEHFPLTLESARPSHTSQYLCASSERGPQNSPLHFGNGTRLTVT.

The chain uses TRBV10-3 and TRBJ2-5; 9 bases agree with TRBD2. With 10 bases clipped from V and 5 bases from J, the junction kept 11 bases outside the gene matches. Germline values: CDR1 ENHRY, CDR2 SYGVKD. The CDR3 covers 14 residues. The chain's CDR3 is CATGELAGSETQYF. In DNA form, the CDR3 reads TGTGCCACGGGGGAGCTAGCGGGGTCGGAGACCCAGTACTTC.

The chain links TRBV10-2 to TRBJ1-4, with a possible D match to TRBD1 (6 bases). This CDR3 has 13 residues. Germline CDR1 WSHSY, CDR2 SAAADI. The V end lost 7 bases, the J end lost 3 bases, and 9 bases lay between the germline ends. Here the CDR3 reads CASMTGPNEKLFF. The CDR3 nucleotides read TGCGCCAGCATGACAGGCCCTAATGAAAAACTGTTTTTT.

This clone showed up just a few times. The chain uses TRBV28 and TRBJ2-5; 7 positions agree with TRBD1. The end of the DNA aligns better with TRBJ2-7, so the J call may be wrong. Germline V lookup: CDR1 MDHEN, CDR2 SYDVKM. The CDR3 is made up of 13 amino acids. CDR3 amino acids: CASSWTGPYEQYF. DNA of the CDR3: TGTGCCAGCAGTTGGACAGGTCCCTACGAGCAGTACTTC.

As regards this clone: This CDR3 is also generated by other DNA sequences in the sample. The chain couples TRBV2 to TRBJ1-5; D unclear. Trimming left V 3 bases short and J 6 bases short, with 6 bases between. The germline gives CDR1 SNHLY, CDR2 FYNNEI. There are 12 residues in the CDR3. CDR3 bases: TGTGCCAGCAGTGAGGGGTCTCAGCCCCAGCATTTT. Translation gives CASSEGSQPQHF.